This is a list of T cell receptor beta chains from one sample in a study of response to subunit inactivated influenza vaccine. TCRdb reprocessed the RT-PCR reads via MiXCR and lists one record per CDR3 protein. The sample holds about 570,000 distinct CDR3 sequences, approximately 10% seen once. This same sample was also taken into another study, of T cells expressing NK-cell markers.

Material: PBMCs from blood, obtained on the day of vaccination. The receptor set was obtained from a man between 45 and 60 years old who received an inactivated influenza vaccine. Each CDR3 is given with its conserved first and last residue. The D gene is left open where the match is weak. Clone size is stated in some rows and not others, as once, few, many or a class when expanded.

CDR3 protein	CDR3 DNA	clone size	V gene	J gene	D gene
CASRPILF	TGTGCCAGCAGACCGATCCTCTTT	-	TRBV6-4	TRBJ2-3	-
CATSDGITGNYGYTF	TGTGCCACCAGTGATGGAATAACAGGGAACTATGGCTACACCTTC	-	TRBV24-1	TRBJ1-2	-
CASSFRQGSYEQYF	TGTGCCAGCAGTTTTAGACAGGGCTCCTACGAGCAGTACTTC	many	TRBV12-3/TRBV12-4	TRBJ2-7	TRBD1
CASIRSGQGKGSYNEQFF	TGTGCCAGCATCCGATCGGGACAGGGAAAGGGCAGCTACAATGAGCAGTTCTTC	few	TRBV27	TRBJ2-1	TRBD1
CASSSGLQRFF	TGTGCCAGCAGCTCAGGGCTGCAGCGGTTCTTC	few	TRBV7-9	TRBJ2-1	-
CASGLASYEQYF	TGTGCCAGCGGACTAGCGTCTTACGAGCAGTACTTC	many	TRBV6-1	TRBJ2-7	TRBD2
CASSLGARGGTDTQYF	TGTGCCAGCAGCTTGGGGGCAAGGGGGGGCACAGATACGCAGTATTTT	few	TRBV5-6	TRBJ2-3	-
CASSQGQAWDEQYF	TGTGCCAGCAGCCAAGGACAGGCGTGGGACGAGCAGTACTTC	-	TRBV4-2	TRBJ2-7	-
CASSLMGLGEAQYF	TGTGCCAGCAGCTTAATGGGACTTGGGGAGGCCCAGTACTTC	-	TRBV7-7	TRBJ2-5	-
CSAHDRSQETQYF	TGCAGTGCTCACGACCGCTCCCAAGAGACCCAGTACTTC	-	TRBV20-1	TRBJ2-5	-
CASSLRRLDEQYF	TGTGCCAGCAGTTTACGGCGGTTGGACGAGCAGTACTTC	-	TRBV12-3/TRBV12-4	TRBJ2-7	-
CATTPRAGLGETQYF	TGTGCCACCACCCCCAGGGCGGGGCTAGGAGAGACCCAGTACTTC	-	TRBV19	TRBJ2-5	-
CASSPSTSGNNEQFF	TGCGCCAGCAGCCCGTCGACTAGCGGGAACAATGAGCAGTTCTTC	few	TRBV5-1	TRBJ2-1	TRBD2
CASTPRIPTKTVAKNIQYF	TGTGCCAGCACCCCCCGCATCCCCACAAAGACCGTAGCCAAAAACATTCAGTACTTC	few	TRBV28	TRBJ2-4	-
CASSEGPLLEQYF	TGTGCCAGCAGCGAGGGGCCCCTCCTCGAGCAGTACTTC	many	TRBV7-2	TRBJ2-7	-
CASSQTSGGIYEQYF	TGTGCCAGCAGCCAAACTAGCGGGGGGATTTACGAGCAGTACTTC	few	TRBV5-6	TRBJ2-7	TRBD2
CSAAQAAGGFYYNEQFF	TGCAGTGCTGCCCAGGCGGCGGGGGGATTCTATTACAATGAGCAGTTCTTC	few	TRBV20-1	TRBJ2-1	TRBD2
CASRTSGRANTGELFF	TGTGCCTCTCGGACTAGCGGGAGGGCCAACACCGGGGAGCTGTTTTTT	few	TRBV5-6	TRBJ2-2	TRBD2
CASTGHSEYEQYF	TGCGCCAGCACAGGACACTCTGAGTACGAGCAGTACTTC	few	TRBV5-1	TRBJ2-7	-
CASSQDSGLYNEQFF	TGTGCCAGCAGCCAAGATAGCGGGCTCTACAATGAGCAGTTCTTC	-	TRBV4-2	TRBJ2-1	TRBD2
CASRGQGSNEQYF	TGTGCCAGCAGGGGACAGGGGAGTAACGAGCAGTACTTC	-	TRBV12-3/TRBV12-4	TRBJ2-7	TRBD1
CASSKGQGGLAGSNEQFF	TGTGCCAGCAGCAAGGGACAGGGCGGGCTAGCGGGGAGCAATGAGCAGTTCTTC	-	TRBV11-2	TRBJ2-1	-
CASSLIGAGGGEQFF	TGTGCCAGCAGTTTGATTGGAGCGGGAGGGGGTGAGCAGTTCTTC	few	TRBV28	TRBJ2-1	TRBD2
CASRMGQGGPKNIQYF	TGCGCCAGCAGGATGGGACAGGGAGGACCCAAAAACATTCAGTACTTC	-	TRBV5-1	TRBJ2-4	TRBD1
CATSRDRVGRNTQYF	TGTGCCACCAGCAGAGATAGGGTGGGACGAAATACGCAGTATTTT	-	TRBV15	TRBJ2-3	-
CAWSVRFRGREQFF	TGTGCCTGGAGTGTACGGTTCAGGGGCCGTGAGCAGTTCTTC	-	TRBV30	TRBJ2-1	-
CASSPRDEETQYF	TGTGCCAGCAGCCCCCGTGACGAAGAGACCCAGTACTTC	-	TRBV4-2	TRBJ2-5	-
CASSQGVAGAETQYF	TGTGCCAGCAGCCAAGGTGTAGCGGGCGCTGAGACCCAGTACTTC	-	TRBV4-2	TRBJ2-5	TRBD2
CASSMDGQGYEQYF	TGTGCCAGTAGTATGGATGGGCAGGGGTACGAGCAGTACTTC	-	TRBV19	TRBJ2-7	-
CASSLLVTREKLFF	TGTGCCAGCAGTTTACTTGTAACGAGGGAAAAACTGTTTTTT	many	TRBV28	TRBJ1-4	-
CASSLSGEGAYEQYF	TGCGCCAGCAGCTTGTCGGGGGAGGGAGCCTACGAGCAGTACTTC	few	TRBV5-1	TRBJ2-7	TRBD2
CASRPRQGSAETQYF	TGTGCCAGCAGACCGAGACAGGGTTCAGCTGAGACCCAGTACTTC	few	TRBV2	TRBJ2-5	TRBD1
CASSMSRGRYTETQYF	TGTGCCAGCAGCATGAGCAGGGGGCGATACACAGAGACCCAGTACTTC	-	TRBV7-9	TRBJ2-5	TRBD1
CASSPTPSNYGYTF	TGTGCCAGCAGCCCGACTCCCTCTAACTATGGCTACACCTTC	few	TRBV7-2	TRBJ1-2	-
CASSLVMGDYQQYF	TGTGCCAGCAGCTTAGTCATGGGGGACTATCAACAGTATTTT	few	TRBV7-2	TRBJ2-3	TRBD2
CASSSSPGGAWNEQFF	TGTGCCAGCAGTTCCTCTCCCGGGGGGGCATGGAATGAGCAGTTCTTC	few	TRBV6-5	TRBJ2-1	TRBD2
CASSYLWTGDTDTQYF	TGTGCCAGCAGTTACCTGTGGACAGGGGACACAGATACGCAGTATTTT	many	TRBV6-5	TRBJ2-3	TRBD1
CASSSQKYRSNYGYTF	TGTGCCAGCAGTAGCCAGAAATACAGGTCTAACTATGGCTACACCTTC	-	TRBV12-3/TRBV12-4	TRBJ1-2	-
CASSSSVGQGGDTQYF	TGTGCCAGCAGCTCGTCAGTAGGACAGGGAGGAGATACGCAGTATTTT	few	TRBV7-8	TRBJ2-3	TRBD1
CAWSLAGASDTQYF	TGTGCCTGGTCATTAGCGGGAGCGTCAGATACGCAGTATTTT	-	TRBV30	TRBJ2-3	TRBD2
CASSRAGNEQYF	TGTGCCAGCAGCCGGGCCGGGAACGAGCAGTACTTC	many	TRBV4-2	TRBJ2-7	-
CSGSLTQTGAFF	TGCAGTGGTTCCCTGACCCAGACCGGAGCTTTCTTT	-	TRBV20-1	TRBJ1-1	-
CASSVAPSSGATDTQYF	TGTGCCAGCAGCGTAGCCCCGTCTAGCGGAGCCACAGATACGCAGTATTTT	-	TRBV9	TRBJ2-3	TRBD2
CASSKPDTQYF	TGTGCCAGCAGCAAACCAGATACGCAGTATTTT	many	TRBV7-9	TRBJ2-3	-
CASRTGGSYEQYF	TGTGCCAGCAGGACAGGGGGCTCCTACGAGCAGTACTTC	many	TRBV27	TRBJ2-7	TRBD1
CASLLAGQGSDEQFF	TGTGCCAGCTTGCTCGCGGGACAGGGTAGCGATGAGCAGTTCTTC	few	TRBV21-1	TRBJ2-1	-
CASILDGNYGYTF	TGTGCCAGCATCTTGGACGGGAACTATGGCTACACCTTC	few	TRBV7-2	TRBJ1-2	-
CASTKDRVNTEAFF	TGTGCCAGCACTAAGGACAGGGTTAACACTGAAGCTTTCTTT	many	TRBV19	TRBJ1-1	TRBD1
CSAQHRNTYNEQFF	TGCAGTGCTCAGCACAGAAATACCTACAATGAGCAGTTCTTC	few	TRBV20-1	TRBJ2-1	-
CSVGSGNYGYTF	-	-	TRBV29-1	TRBJ1-2	-
CASSALGTGEQFF	TGTGCCAGCAGTGCGCTTGGCACAGGTGAGCAGTTCTTC	-	TRBV27	TRBJ2-1	-
CASSLGSFNSPLHF	TGTGCCAGCAGTTTGGGCAGCTTTAATTCACCCCTCCACTTT	-	TRBV12-3/TRBV12-4	TRBJ1-6	-
CASSSGAGQGLYEQYF	TGTGCCAGCAGCTCTGGGGCGGGACAGGGGCTTTACGAGCAGTACTTC	-	TRBV7-6	TRBJ2-7	TRBD1
CKGQPPLGTEAFF	TGCAAGGGGCAGCCACCTTTGGGGACTGAAGCTTTCTTT	few	TRBV20-1	TRBJ1-1	-
CASSYGDRDTGELFF	TGTGCCAGCAGTTACGGCGACAGGGACACCGGGGAGCTGTTTTTT	-	TRBV6-5	TRBJ2-2	TRBD1
CATSREKSGVRLGTQYF	TGTGCCACCAGCAGAGAGAAGAGCGGGGTGAGATTAGGGACCCAGTACTTC	few	TRBV15	TRBJ2-5	TRBD2
CASSFSRGNNEQFF	TGTGCCAGCAGTTTTTCCAGGGGCAACAATGAGCAGTTCTTC	-	TRBV12-3/TRBV12-4	TRBJ2-1	-
CASSPVSIGELFF	TGTGCCAGCAGTCCGGTGAGCATCGGGGAGCTGTTTTTT	-	TRBV27	TRBJ2-2	-
CASIGGSSETQYF	TGTGCCAGCATCGGCGGGAGCTCAGAGACCCAGTACTTC	-	TRBV2	TRBJ2-5	TRBD2
CASKWVGAIQETQYF	TGCGCCAGCAAGTGGGTAGGGGCAATACAAGAGACCCAGTACTTC	few	TRBV5-1	TRBJ2-5	-